The clone carrying this TCR beta chain was seen many times. Its cognate antigen is unknown. Investigators prepared the TCR beta libraries by applying iRepertoire HTBI primers and Arm-PCR of CDR3 regions. TCRdb analysed the multiplex PCR reads with MiXCR anew, one entry per CDR3 protein. This table has roughly 400,000 distinct CDR3 sequences, about 15% appearing once. The V and J ends lost 6 bases and 2 bases, in that order; junction bases with no gene match: 6. This CDR3 region has 15 residues. CDR1 SGHAT and CDR2 FQDESV come from the germline V gene (reference sequence). The data derive from a study of regulatory T cells in long-lasting Graves disease. Study overall: Antithyroid drugs had been given to newly diagnosed Graves' patients for under 3 months.

Notes on the study in general: Having few samples may have compromised the accuracy. Favoring TRBV28, TRBJ1-2 and TRBJ2-5 was a feature seen in persistent disease.

Time point of the sample: newly diagnosed GD, antithyroid drugs for less than 3 months. The TCR library was prepared using RNA isolated from PBMCs. The sample was also reused in another study, on T cells in Graves' hyperthyroidism and ophthalmopathy.

The J gene is TRBJ2-7, the V gene TRBV11-1, with 11 bases aligning to TRBD2. This receptor was identified in a woman aged 18-29 years with Graves disease. Sequenced material: peripheral blood mononuclear cells (PBMCs), taken at new diagnosis, from a patient treated with antithyroid drugs. The DNA for the CDR3 is TGTGCCAGCAGGCCGGGACTAGCGGTAACCTACGAGCAGTACTTC. Amino acid sequence: CASRPGLAVTYEQYF.